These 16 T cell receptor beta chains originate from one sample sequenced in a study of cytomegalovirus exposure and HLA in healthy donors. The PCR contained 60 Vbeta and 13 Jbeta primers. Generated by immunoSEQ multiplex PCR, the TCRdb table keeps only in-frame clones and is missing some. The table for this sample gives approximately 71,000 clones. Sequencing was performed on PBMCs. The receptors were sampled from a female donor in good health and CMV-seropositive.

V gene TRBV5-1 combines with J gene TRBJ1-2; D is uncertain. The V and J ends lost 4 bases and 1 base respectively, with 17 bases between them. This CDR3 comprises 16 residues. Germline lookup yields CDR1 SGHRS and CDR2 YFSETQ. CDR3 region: CASSLGWPAVNYGYTF. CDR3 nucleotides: TGCGCCAGCAGCCTGGGGTGGCCCGCTGTTAACTATGGCTACACCTTC.

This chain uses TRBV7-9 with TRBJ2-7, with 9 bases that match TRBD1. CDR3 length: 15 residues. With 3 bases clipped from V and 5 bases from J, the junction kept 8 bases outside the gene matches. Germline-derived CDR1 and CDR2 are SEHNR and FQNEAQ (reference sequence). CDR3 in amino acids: CASSFPGTGRHEQYF. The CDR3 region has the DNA TGTGCCAGCAGCTTCCCCGGGACAGGGAGGCACGAGCAGTACTTC.

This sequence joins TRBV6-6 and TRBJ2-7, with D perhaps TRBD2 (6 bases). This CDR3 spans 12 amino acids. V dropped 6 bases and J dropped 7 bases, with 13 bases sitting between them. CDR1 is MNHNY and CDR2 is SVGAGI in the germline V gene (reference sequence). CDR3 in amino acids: CASRPRAGEQYF. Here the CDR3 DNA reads TGTGCCAGCAGACCCAGGGCGGGGGAGCAGTACTTC.

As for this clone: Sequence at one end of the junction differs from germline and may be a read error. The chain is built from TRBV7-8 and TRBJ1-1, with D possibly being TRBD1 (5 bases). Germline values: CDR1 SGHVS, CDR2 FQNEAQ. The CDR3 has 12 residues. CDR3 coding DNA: TGTGCCAGCAGCTTTGACAGAACTGGAGCTTTCTTT. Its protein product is CASSFDRTGAFF.

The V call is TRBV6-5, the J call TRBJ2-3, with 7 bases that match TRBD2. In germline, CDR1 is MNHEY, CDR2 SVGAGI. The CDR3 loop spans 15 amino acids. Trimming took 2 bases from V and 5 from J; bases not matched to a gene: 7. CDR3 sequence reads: CASSYAAGARDTQYF. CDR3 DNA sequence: TGTGCCAGCAGTTACGCGGCGGGAGCCAGAGATACGCAGTATTTT.

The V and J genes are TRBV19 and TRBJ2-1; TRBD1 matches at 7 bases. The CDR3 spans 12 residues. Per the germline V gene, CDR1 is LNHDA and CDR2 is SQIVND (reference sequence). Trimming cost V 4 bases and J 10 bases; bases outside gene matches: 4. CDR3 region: CASSTQTGEQFF. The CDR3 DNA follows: TGTGCCAGTAGTACCCAGACAGGGGAGCAGTTCTTC.

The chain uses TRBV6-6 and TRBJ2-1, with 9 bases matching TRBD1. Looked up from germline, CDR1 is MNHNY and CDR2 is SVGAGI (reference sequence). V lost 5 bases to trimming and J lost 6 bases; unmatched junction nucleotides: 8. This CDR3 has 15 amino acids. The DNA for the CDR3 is TGTGCCAGCAGTCAGCCGGGACAGGGAATCAATGAGCAGTTCTTC. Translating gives CASSQPGQGINEQFF.

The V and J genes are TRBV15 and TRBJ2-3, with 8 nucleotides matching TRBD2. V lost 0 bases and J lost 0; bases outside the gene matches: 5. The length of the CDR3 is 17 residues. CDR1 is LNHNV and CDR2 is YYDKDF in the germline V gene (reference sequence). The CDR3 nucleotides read TGTGCCACCAGCAGAGACCGGGGGGGGGCTAGCACAGATACGCAGTATTTT. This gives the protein CATSRDRGGASTDTQYF. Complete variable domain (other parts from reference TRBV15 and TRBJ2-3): DAMVIQNPRYQVTQFGKPVTLSCSQTLNHNVMYWYQQKSSQAPKLLFHYYDKDFNNEADTPDNFQSRRPNTSFCFLDIRSPGLGDTAMYLCATSRDRGGASTDTQYFGPGTRLTVL.

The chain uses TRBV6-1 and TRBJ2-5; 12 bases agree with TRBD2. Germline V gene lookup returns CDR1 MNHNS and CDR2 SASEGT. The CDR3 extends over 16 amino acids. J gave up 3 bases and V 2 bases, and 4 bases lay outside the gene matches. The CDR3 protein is CASSERRLAGEETQYF. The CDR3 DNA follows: TGTGCCAGCAGTGAACGAAGACTAGCGGGAGAAGAGACCCAGTACTTC.

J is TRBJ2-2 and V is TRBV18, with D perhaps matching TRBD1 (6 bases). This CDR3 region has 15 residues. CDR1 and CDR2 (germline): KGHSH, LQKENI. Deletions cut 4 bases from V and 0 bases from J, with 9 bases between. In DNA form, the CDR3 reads TGTGCCAGCTCACGAGACAGGACGAACACCGGGGAGCTGTTTTTT. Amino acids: CASSRDRTNTGELFF. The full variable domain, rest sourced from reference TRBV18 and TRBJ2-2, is NAGVMQNPRHLVRRRGQEARLRCSPMKGHSHVYWYRQLPEEGLKFMVYLQKENIIDESGMPKERFSAEFPKEGPSILRIQQVVRGDSAAYFCASSRDRTNTGELFFGEGSRLTVL.

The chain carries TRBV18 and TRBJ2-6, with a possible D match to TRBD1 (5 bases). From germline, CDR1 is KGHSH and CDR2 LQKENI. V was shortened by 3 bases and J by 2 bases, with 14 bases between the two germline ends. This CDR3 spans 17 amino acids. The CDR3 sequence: CASSPGQGNAGANVLTF. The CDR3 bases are TGTGCCAGCTCACCCGGGCAGGGAAACGCTGGGGCCAACGTCCTGACTTTC.

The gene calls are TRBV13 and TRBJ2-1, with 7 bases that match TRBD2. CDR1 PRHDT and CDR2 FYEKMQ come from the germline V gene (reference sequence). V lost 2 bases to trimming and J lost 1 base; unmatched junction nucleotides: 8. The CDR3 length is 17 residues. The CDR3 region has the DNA TGTGCCAGCAGCTTATTAGGCGTGGGGGGGTCCTACAATGAGCAGTTCTTC. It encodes CASSLLGVGGSYNEQFF.

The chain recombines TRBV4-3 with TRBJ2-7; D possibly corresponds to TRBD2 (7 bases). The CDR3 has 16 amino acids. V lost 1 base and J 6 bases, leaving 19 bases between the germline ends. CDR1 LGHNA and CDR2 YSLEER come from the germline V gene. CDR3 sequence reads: CASSQGRGAPLPEQYF. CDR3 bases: TGCGCCAGCAGCCAAGGACGGGGGGCCCCCCTCCCCGAGCAGTACTTC.

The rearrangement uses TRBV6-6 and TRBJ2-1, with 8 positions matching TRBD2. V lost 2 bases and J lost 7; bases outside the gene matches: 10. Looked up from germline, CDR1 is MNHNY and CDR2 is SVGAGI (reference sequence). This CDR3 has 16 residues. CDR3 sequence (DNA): TGTGCCAGCAGTTACGACGGCGGGGGGCCCTGGAATGAGCAGTTCTTC. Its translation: CASSYDGGGPWNEQFF.

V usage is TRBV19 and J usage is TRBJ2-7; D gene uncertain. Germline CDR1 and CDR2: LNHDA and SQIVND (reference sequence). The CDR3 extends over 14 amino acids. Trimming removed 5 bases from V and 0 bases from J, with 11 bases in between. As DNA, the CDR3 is TGTGCCAGTAGTGCGATGTCGTCCTCCTACGAGCAGTACTTC. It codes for CASSAMSSSYEQYF.

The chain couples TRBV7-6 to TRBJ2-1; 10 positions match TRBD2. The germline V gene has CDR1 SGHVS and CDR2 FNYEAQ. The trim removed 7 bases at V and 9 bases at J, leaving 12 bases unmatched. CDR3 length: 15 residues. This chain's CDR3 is CASTVASGRVGEQFF. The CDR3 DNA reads TGTGCCAGCACCGTTGCTAGCGGGAGAGTAGGTGAGCAGTTCTTC.